This TCR delta chain was profiled in a study of Vδ1+ human thymocytes. Study outcomes and limitations: Highly polyclonal TRG and TRD repertoires with Gaussian CDR3 length distributions appeared in thymus. Thymic delta-chain repertoires held around 20% Vdelta2 sequences and few Vdelta3, despite high sort purity.

Germline V gene data show CDR1 as TSWWSYY and CDR2 as QGS. CDR3 length: 18 residues. Trimming removed 0 bases at V and 8 bases at J, with 25 bases between. The template was reverse-transcribed extracted RNA. CDR3 amplicons came from multiplex PCR with pooled V-gene forward and constant-region reverse primers. TCRdb applied CATT to the multiplex PCR reads for clone calling. The sample lists around 23,000 delta-chain clones, around 7.4% occurring once. Regarding this clone: Its antigen is not known.

The sorted cells were CD3+ Vdelta1+ Vdelta2- thymocytes from alphabeta-depleted thymus. Vdelta1+ thymocyte sorts reached between about 98% and 99.6% purity. The TCR comes from a girl in the first two years of life who had congenital heart surgery. This chain joins TRDV1 and TRDJ1; D perhaps matches TRDD3 (6 bases). The specimen sequenced was Vdelta1+ gamma-delta thymocytes from the thymus. Regarding subset: FACS-sorted CD3+ TCRalphabeta- TCRVdelta1+ TCRVdelta2- thymocytes. The CDR3 here is CALGELDYDKIRGCKLIF. The CDR3 nucleotides are TGTGCTCTTGGGGAACTGGACTACGATAAGATACGCGGGTGCAAACTCATCTTT.